The T cell receptor beta chain under discussion was sequenced for a study of beta chain features in type 1 diabetes. General observations from the study: HLA effects on TCRB rearrangement stayed unresolved here. Cells expressing TCR highly could be over-represented by cDNA sequencing. Moderate yet significant TCRB CDR3 shortening was seen in Type 1 diabetes patients in all four CD4+ subsets.

Approximately 0.11 L of blood, on average, came from one heparinised draw per donor. The isolated RNA, all of it, was reverse transcribed, so expressed TCRB transcripts were what got sequenced. Here immunoSEQ multiplex PCR was the method, and the copy in TCRdb shows in-frame clones only, minus some. The sample holds 500,000 to 700,000 clones, around 16% seen once. There are 12 residues in the CDR3. The V gene's germline CDR1 is MNHNS and CDR2 SASEGT. Trimming shortened V by 6 bases and J by 7 bases, and 12 bases separated the two germline ends. Comments on this clone: No antigen is known for it.

The origin of this receptor is a man aged 18 to 30 in good health. The J gene is TRBJ1-1, the V gene TRBV6-1; D unresolved. Sequenced sample: naive CD4+ T cells from blood. For the CDR3, the DNA is TGTGCCAGCAGCCACGGCCAACTTGAAGCTTTCTTT. Protein product: CASSHGQLEAFF.